These 14 T cell receptor beta chains came from one sample sequenced in a study of T cell repertoires in aging, cancer and after chemotherapy. Peripheral blood genomic DNA, not sorted cells or RNA, was the template. A mixed TRB-A/B primer pool amplified rearranged TRB by multiplex touch-down PCR. TCRdb reanalysed the multiplex PCR reads using MiXCR and keeps one entry per CDR3 protein. The repertoire holds around 9,600 distinct CDR3 sequences, around 40% seen once, with roughly 4% in the top ten. The sequencing sample was made of blood. The receptors derive from a human donor in good health.

This clonotype was counted only a few times. This chain connects TRBV29-1 to TRBJ2-1; D gene uncertain. The germline gives CDR1 SQVTM, CDR2 ANQGSEA. V lost 4 bases to trimming and J lost 2 bases, with 21 bases between them. The CDR3 sequence is 17 residues long. DNA for the CDR3: TGCAGCGTTGTGGGATCTTTAACCGGCCTACCCTACAATGAGCAGTTCTTC. Amino acid sequence: CSVVGSLTGLPYNEQFF.

Notes on this clonotype: A single base separates this from a much larger clone, so it may be a read error. The CDR3 DNA is TGCAGCGTTGCGGCCCTCCGGGATCGCTACACCTTC. This gives the protein CSVAALRDRYTF. V usage is TRBV29-1 and J usage is TRBJ1-2; D gene uncertain. The CDR3 covers 12 residues. V lost 4 bases and J lost 9, with 15 bases in between. Per germline, CDR1 SQVTM and CDR2 ANQGSEA.

The V and J genes are TRBV6-1 and TRBJ2-1; D possibly matches TRBD1 or TRBD2 (5 bases each). This CDR3 has 14 residues. Per germline, CDR1 MNHNS and CDR2 SASEGT. V lost 6 bases, J lost 1 base, and 10 bases lay in between. The CDR3: CASRGDGSYNEQFF. The CDR3 DNA reads as TGTGCCAGCAGGGGGGACGGGTCCTACAATGAGCAGTTCTTC.

The chain links TRBV6-6 to TRBJ2-7; 9 bases are shared with TRBD2. V gave up 0 bases and J gave up 3 bases; unmatched junction bases: 9. The CDR3 runs to 17 residues. CDR1 is MNHNY, CDR2 SVGAGI, per germline (reference sequence). The DNA of the CDR3 is TGTGCCAGCAGTTACTCTCCTAGCGGGATAGAAATCTACGAGCAGTACTTC. Protein: CASSYSPSGIEIYEQYF.

The chain has TRBV29-1 and TRBJ1-2; D might be TRBD1 (6 bases). The CDR3 sequence is 14 residues long. Trimming pared 0 bases from V and 0 bases from J, leaving 8 bases between. Germline V gene data show CDR1 as SQVTM and CDR2 as ANQGSEA. The chain's CDR3 is CSVEDAGANYGYTF. The DNA of the CDR3 is TGCAGCGTTGAAGACGCAGGGGCTAACTATGGCTACACCTTC.

The chain employs TRBV7-4 and TRBJ2-3, with a possible D match to TRBD1 (6 bases). Germline loops: CDR1 SGHVT, CDR2 SQSDAQ. The V and J ends lost 1 base and 7 bases respectively, with 18 bases between them. The length of the CDR3 is 16 residues. CDR3 sequence (DNA): TGTGCCAGCAGCTTAGGAGGTTGGGGGCACGGGAATACGCAGTATTTT. Translation gives CASSLGGWGHGNTQYF.

This sequence joins TRBV6-5 and TRBJ2-5, with 10 bases aligning to TRBD1. The CDR3 is 16 amino acids. V trimming: 4 bases; J trimming: 5 bases; junction bases outside the gene matches: 10. Germline V gene lookup returns CDR1 MNHEY and CDR2 SVGAGI. The CDR3 sequence is CASSSHQTGGVETQYF. The CDR3 DNA reads TGTGCCAGCAGTTCTCACCAGACAGGGGGCGTTGAGACCCAGTACTTC.

This clonotype turned up a few times. V and J are TRBV13 and TRBJ1-1; possible D gene TRBD1, 6 bases. V lost 3 bases and J lost 0, with 8 bases in between. The CDR3 consists of 14 residues. The germline CDR1 and CDR2 sequences are PRHDT and FYEKMQ (reference sequence). In nucleotides, the CDR3 is TGTGCCAGCAGCTTCCAGGGGTTGAACACTGAAGCTTTCTTT. This translates into CASSFQGLNTEAFF. The full variable domain, its missing parts supplied by reference TRBV13 and TRBJ1-1, is AAGVIQSPRHLIKEKRETATLKCYPIPRHDTVYWYQQGPGQDPQFLISFYEKMQSDKGSIPDRFSAQQFSDYHSELNMSSLELGDSALYFCASSFQGLNTEAFFGQGTRLTVV.

This chain connects TRBV6-6 to TRBJ2-5; D gene unclear. Trimming left V 0 bases short and J 5 bases short, with 4 bases between. Germline V gene lookup returns CDR1 MNHNY and CDR2 SVGAGI (reference sequence). This CDR3 is built from 12 residues. CDR3 protein: CASSYSTETQYF. As DNA, the CDR3 is TGTGCCAGCAGTTACTCGACGGAGACCCAGTACTTC.

The chain joins TRBV18 to TRBJ1-1, with D tentatively TRBD1 (5 bases). Trimming shortened V by 4 bases and J by 5 bases, and 11 bases separated the two germline ends. CDR3 size: 13 residues. Germline loops: CDR1 KGHSH, CDR2 LQKENI. CDR3 nucleotides: TGTGCCAGCTCACTCTGGGGGGGGACTGAAGCTTTCTTT. This translates into CASSLWGGTEAFF.

The V call is TRBV24-1, the J call TRBJ2-5, with 7 bases fitting TRBD1. Germline lookup yields CDR1 KGHDR and CDR2 SFDVKD. V lost 2 bases to trimming and J lost 7 bases; unmatched junction nucleotides: 12. The CDR3 runs to 16 residues. The CDR3 sequence: CATSDSANRGEGTQYF. The CDR3 region has the DNA TGTGCCACCAGTGATTCCGCCAACAGGGGCGAAGGGACCCAGTACTTC.

This clonotype was found a few times. The chain employs TRBV15 and TRBJ1-1; D is unclear. Per germline, CDR1 LNHNV and CDR2 YYDKDF (reference sequence). Trimming took off 0 bases at V and 1 base at J, with 6 bases between the two ends. CDR3 length equals 14 residues. CDR3 protein: CATSRDMGNTEAFF. CDR3 bases: TGTGCCACCAGCAGAGATATGGGGAACACTGAAGCTTTCTTT.

The chain combines TRBV10-3 with TRBJ2-7, with a tentative D call TRBD1 (5 bases). Germline V gene sequence: CDR1 ENHRY, CDR2 SYGVKD. CDR3 length: 13 amino acids. Trimming removed 7 bases at V and 2 bases at J, with 12 bases between. The CDR3 reads CAITQGVAYEQYF. CDR3 bases: TGTGCCATCACTCAGGGCGTCGCCTACGAGCAGTACTTC.

V and J are TRBV5-4 and TRBJ1-2; D is possibly TRBD1 (6 bases). The CDR3 is 14 residues long. V lost 0 bases and J lost 3, with 9 bases in between. Per germline, CDR1 SGHNT and CDR2 YYREEE (reference sequence). CDR3 nucleotides: TGTGCCAGCAGCTTGGACAGGGCCGACTATGGCTACACCTTC. It encodes CASSLDRADYGYTF.